This T cell receptor beta chain stems from a study of T cell responses to AZD1222 COVID-19 vaccine. The V gene lost 5 bases and the J gene lost 7 bases, with 18 bases spanning the gap. CDR3 length equals 15 residues. Looked up from germline, CDR1 is SGHTA and CDR2 is FQGTGA. Generated by immunoSEQ multiplex PCR, the TCRdb table keeps only in-frame clones and is missing some. The top ten hold under 25% of the sample, which has about 100,000 clones, under 95% seen once. Overall study findings and caveats: Spike was spanned by vaccine-associated CD4 TCRs, with dominance at 160-218 and 743-854. Unmutated variant regions are reportedly targeted by nearly half of spike-specific TCRs.

Note on this clone: Its antigen is unknown.

The V gene is TRBV7-3, the J gene TRBJ2-1, with D perhaps matching TRBD1 (6 bases). The clonotype was recovered from an adult in good health. The sequencing used peripheral blood, collected on day 0 of AZD1222 vaccination. The CDR3 spells CASSLGGRPGNEQFF. In nucleotides, the CDR3 is TGTGCCAGCAGCCTAGGGGGACGGCCAGGGAATGAGCAGTTCTTC. Together with reference TRBV7-3 and TRBJ2-1, the CDR3 gives the full variable domain: GAGVSQTPSNKVTEKGKYVELRCDPISGHTALYWYRQSLGQGPEFLIYFQGTGAADDSGLPNDRFFAVRPEGSVSTLKIQRTERGDSAVYLCASSLGGRPGNEQFFGPGTRLTVL.